This entry lists 3 T cell receptor beta chains sequenced from one sample in a study of blood T cells in healthy people across ages. Primers used in a second PCR of roughly 6 to 12 cycles were a sample-barcoded 5' primer and a J-beta primer mix. MiXCR was run by TCRdb on the 5' RACE reads, yielding one entry per CDR3 protein. The data hold some 760,000 distinct CDR3 sequences, with approximately 25% observed a single time. These data were likewise used in another study, on T cells of mothers and their children.

The specimen sequenced was blood. These receptors all stem from a boy younger than 18 in good health.

The genes are TRBV4-1 and TRBJ2-5; 7 nucleotides align to TRBD2. TRBJ2-1 matches the DNA end more closely, so the J call is doubtful. The CDR3 has 16 amino acids. Per germline, CDR1 MGHRA and CDR2 YSYEKL. The CDR3 region is CASSQDDRAGHNEQFF. The CDR3 DNA reads TGCGCCAGCAGCCAAGATGATCGAGCGGGACACAATGAGCAGTTCTTC.

This clonotype was counted between two and nine times. V and J are TRBV6-5 and TRBJ2-5; 12 positions agree with TRBD2. V lost 3 bases to trimming and J lost 14 bases; unmatched junction nucleotides: 10. Germline loops: CDR1 MNHEY, CDR2 SVGAGI. This CDR3 contains 14 residues. The CDR3 spells CASSYKLAGGLLYF. For the CDR3, the DNA is TGTGCCAGCAGTTATAAACTAGCGGGGGGCCTCTTATACTTC.

This clonotype was detected only a few times. The CDR3 region has the DNA TGTGCCAGCAGCATTACCGGGACAGTGAACACTGAAGCTTTCTTT. Its translation: CASSITGTVNTEAFF. The chain couples TRBV7-9 to TRBJ1-1; TRBD1 matches at 7 bases. Trimming removed 5 bases from V and 0 bases from J; junction bases left unmatched: 6. The V gene's germline CDR1 is SEHNR and CDR2 FQNEAQ (reference sequence). The CDR3 length is 15 residues.